Below are 9 T cell receptor beta chains sequenced from a single sample in a study of shared clonotypes between healthy human individuals. The naive CD8 subset, CD45RO-negative cells positively selected for CCR7, excluded terminally differentiated effector memory CD45RA+ cells. Generated by immunoSEQ multiplex PCR, the TCRdb table keeps only in-frame clones and is missing some. The sample has millions of clones, 93% seen once. Sample: naive CD8+ T cells from PBMCs. These TCRs come from a man aged 18 to 30 in good health. Some clones in this sample may be carry-over from other donors' samples.

The V and J genes are TRBV27 and TRBJ2-5; D ambiguous. This CDR3 spans 14 amino acids. V lost 4 bases to trimming and J lost 5 bases, with 14 bases between them. Germline V gene lookup returns CDR1 MNHEY and CDR2 SMNVEV (reference sequence). This CDR3 is CASSSLLGLETQYF. As DNA, the CDR3 is TGTGCCAGCAGTTCCCTTCTAGGTCTGGAGACCCAGTACTTC.

CDR3 in amino acids: CASITSTGANTGELFF. In DNA, the CDR3 is TGTGCCAGCATCACTAGCACGGGAGCGAACACCGGGGAGCTGTTTTTT. The rearrangement uses TRBV7-9 and TRBJ2-2; a possible D gene is TRBD2 (6 bases). Germline V gives CDR1 SEHNR, CDR2 FQNEAQ (reference sequence). Trimming shortened V by 7 bases and J by 0 bases, and 15 bases separated the two germline ends. The CDR3 is 16 amino acids. The full variable domain, completed using reference TRBV7-9 and TRBJ2-2, is DTGVSQNPRHKITKRGQNVTFRCDPISEHNRLYWYRQTLGQGPEFLTYFQNEAQLEKSRLLSDRFSAERPKGSFSTLEIQRTEQGDSAMYLCASITSTGANTGELFFGEGSRLTVL.

CDR3 sequence reads: CASSQLASGGYNEQFF. CDR3 sequence (DNA): TGTGCCAGCAGCCAACTCGCTAGCGGGGGATACAATGAGCAGTTCTTC. The chain employs TRBV14 and TRBJ2-1; 10 bases agree with TRBD2. This CDR3 spans 16 amino acids. V gave up 2 bases and J gave up 4 bases; unmatched junction bases: 5. The germline CDR1 and CDR2 sequences are SGHDN and FVKESK.

This clone was seen more than once but under ten times. V and J are TRBV30 and TRBJ1-1, with D unresolved. CDR1 and CDR2 (germline): GTSNPN, SVGIG (reference sequence). This CDR3 comprises 14 residues. The V end lost 2 bases, the J end lost 0 bases, and 10 bases lay between the germline ends. CDR3 DNA sequence: TGTGCCTGGAGTTATAGCTTCATGAACACTGAAGCTTTCTTT. As protein: CAWSYSFMNTEAFF.

The gene calls are TRBV5-1 and TRBJ2-3; D gene unclear. V lost 0 bases and J lost 6, with 11 bases in between. The CDR3 runs to 14 residues. Germline loops: CDR1 SGHRS, CDR2 YFSETQ. The CDR3 loop reads CASSLDSLRDTQYF. The CDR3 coding sequence is TGCGCCAGCAGCTTGGACAGCCTCAGGGATACGCAGTATTTT.

The chain recombines TRBV15 with TRBJ1-1; D is unclear. Germline CDR1 is LNHNV and CDR2 is YYDKDF (reference sequence). V lost 5 bases and J lost 0, with 7 bases in between. The CDR3 is made up of 13 amino acids. CDR3 nucleotides: TGTGCCACCAGCCGAACATTGAACACTGAAGCTTTCTTT. It codes for CATSRTLNTEAFF.

This chain joins TRBV4-3 and TRBJ2-1; D is unresolved. Deletions cut 1 base from V and 4 bases from J, with 8 bases between. Germline CDR1 is LGHNA and CDR2 is YSLEER. This CDR3 region has 14 residues. This CDR3 is CASSQGGAYNEQFF. CDR3 bases: TGCGCCAGCAGCCAAGGAGGCGCTTACAATGAGCAGTTCTTC.

The chain uses TRBV27 and TRBJ1-3; the D gene is possibly TRBD1 (6 bases). CDR1 is MNHEY and CDR2 is SMNVEV in the germline V gene (reference sequence). The CDR3 has 15 amino acids. V lost 8 bases to trimming and J lost 1 base, with 15 bases between them. CDR3 DNA: TGTGCCAGCCCCCCAGGGGAGGCGTCTGGAAACACCATATATTTT. It translates to CASPPGEASGNTIYF.

On this clone: The same CDR3 arises from other DNA sequences in this sample as well. The chain uses TRBV5-6 and TRBJ2-1; no clear D. The CDR3 covers 13 residues. Germline V gives CDR1 SGHDT, CDR2 YYEEEE. V lost 0 bases to trimming and J lost 7 bases, with 8 bases between them. The CDR3 bases are TGTGCCAGCAGCTTGGGGGTACGGAATGAGCAGTTCTTC. Its translation: CASSLGVRNEQFF.